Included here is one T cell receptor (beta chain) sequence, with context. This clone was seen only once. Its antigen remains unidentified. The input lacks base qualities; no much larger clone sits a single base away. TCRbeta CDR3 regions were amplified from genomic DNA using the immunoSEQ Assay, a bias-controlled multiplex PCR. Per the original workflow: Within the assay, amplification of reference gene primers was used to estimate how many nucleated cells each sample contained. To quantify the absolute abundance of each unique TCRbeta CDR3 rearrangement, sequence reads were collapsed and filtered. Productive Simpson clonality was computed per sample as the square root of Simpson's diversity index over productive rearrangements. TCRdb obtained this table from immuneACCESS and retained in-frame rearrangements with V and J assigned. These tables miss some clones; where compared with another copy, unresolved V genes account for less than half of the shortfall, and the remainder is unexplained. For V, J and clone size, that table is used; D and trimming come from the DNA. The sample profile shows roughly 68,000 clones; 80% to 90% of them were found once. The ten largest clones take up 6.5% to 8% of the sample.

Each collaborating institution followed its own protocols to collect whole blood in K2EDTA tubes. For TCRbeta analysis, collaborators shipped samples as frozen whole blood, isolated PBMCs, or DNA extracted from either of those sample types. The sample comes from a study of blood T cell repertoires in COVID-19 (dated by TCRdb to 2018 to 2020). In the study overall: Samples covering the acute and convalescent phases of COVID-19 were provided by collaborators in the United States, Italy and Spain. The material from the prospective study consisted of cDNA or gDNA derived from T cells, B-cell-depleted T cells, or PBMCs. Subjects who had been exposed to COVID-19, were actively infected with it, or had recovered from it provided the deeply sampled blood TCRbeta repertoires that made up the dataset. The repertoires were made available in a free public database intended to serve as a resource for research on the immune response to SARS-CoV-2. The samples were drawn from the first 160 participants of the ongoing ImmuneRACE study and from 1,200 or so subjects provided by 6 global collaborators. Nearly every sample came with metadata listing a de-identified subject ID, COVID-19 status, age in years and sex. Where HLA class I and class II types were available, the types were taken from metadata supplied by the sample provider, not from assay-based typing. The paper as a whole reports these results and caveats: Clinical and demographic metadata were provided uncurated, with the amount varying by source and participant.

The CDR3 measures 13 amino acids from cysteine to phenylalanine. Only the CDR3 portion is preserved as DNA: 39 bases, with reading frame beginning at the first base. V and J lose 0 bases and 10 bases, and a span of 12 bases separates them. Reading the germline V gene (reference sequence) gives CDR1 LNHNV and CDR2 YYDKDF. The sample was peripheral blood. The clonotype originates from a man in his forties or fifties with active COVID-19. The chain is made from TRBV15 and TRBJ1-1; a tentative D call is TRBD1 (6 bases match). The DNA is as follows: TGTGCCACCAGCAGAGAAACAGGGTTATTAGCTTTCTTT. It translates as CATSRETGLLAFF. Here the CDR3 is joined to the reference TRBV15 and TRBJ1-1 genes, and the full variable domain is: DAMVIQNPRYQVTQFGKPVTLSCSQTLNHNVMYWYQQKSSQAPKLLFHYYDKDFNNEADTPDNFQSRRPNTSFCFLDIRSPGLGDTAMYLCATSRETGLLAFFGQGTRLTVV.